The next 4 T cell receptor beta chains were all read from a single sample in a study of CD8+CD57+ T cells in acquired aplastic anemia (dated by TCRdb to the late 2010s). TCRdb lists the instrument as Illumina HiSeq 2000. Profiling of TCR beta VDJ combinations and CDR3 sequences used genomic DNA as the template. TCRdb handled the public reads itself, with Q25 trimming in fastp and clone calling in MiXCR, and kept productive beta chains. Rows merge per CDR3 protein into single entries with the most common DNA and genes. A total of about 180,000 distinct CDR3 sequences appear in this sample, around half of them only once. Of the sample, roughly 3% falls within the top ten clones. What was sequenced was sorted CD4+, CD8+, or CD8+CD57+ T cells (not recorded which) from PBMCs. All receptors come from a human donor in good health.

In this sample, this clonotype turned up a few times. The rearrangement joins TRBV5-1 to TRBJ2-1; 14 bases align to TRBD2. V was pared by 0 bases and J by 6 bases, with 14 bases of the junction left unmatched. The CDR3 has 20 residues. Germline V lookup: CDR1 SGHRS, CDR2 YFSETQ. CDR3 nucleotides: TGCGCCAGCAGCTTGGCCCTAACCGGGACTAGCGGGAGTAGCGGCAATGAGCAGTTCTTC. It yields the protein CASSLALTGTSGSSGNEQFF.

The rearrangement links TRBV2 to TRBJ1-1; D might be TRBD1 (6 bases). The germline CDR1 and CDR2 sequences are SNHLY and FYNNEI. The CDR3 extends over 12 amino acids. V was shortened by 7 bases and J by 5 bases, with 11 bases between the two germline ends. This CDR3 is CASTERGTEAFF. DNA for the CDR3: TGTGCCAGCACCGAGAGGGGGACTGAAGCTTTCTTT.

Many counts were recorded for this clonotype. CDR3 DNA sequence: TGTGCCAGCAGCTCTGGGGACAGGGGTTACACCGGGGAGCTGTTTTTT. Its protein product is CASSSGDRGYTGELFF. The genes are TRBV11-1 and TRBJ2-2, with TRBD1 matching 10 bases. From germline, CDR1 is SGHAT and CDR2 FQDESV (reference sequence). This CDR3 has 16 residues. The V and J ends lost 4 bases and 3 bases, in that order; junction bases with no gene match: 5.

This clonotype was counted a few times. V usage is TRBV20-1 and J usage is TRBJ2-1; 12 bases agree with TRBD2. Germline V gives CDR1 DFQATT, CDR2 SNEGSKA (reference sequence). The trim removed 2 bases at V and 6 bases at J, leaving 5 bases unmatched. The CDR3 runs to 15 residues. The CDR3, as DNA: TGCAGTGCTAGACCCTCACTAGCGGGGGGCAATGAGCAGTTCTTC. The encoded protein is CSARPSLAGGNEQFF.